This is a list of T cell receptor beta chains from one sample in a study of OX40 agonist ivuxolimab in advanced cancers. Measured with immunoSEQ multiplex PCR; TCRdb has only the in-frame clones, and not every one. The sample lists tens of thousands of clones, about 87% occurring once. This specimen was CD4+ or CD8+ T cells sorted from blood, taken in a trial of the OX40 agonist ivuxolimab. The receptors come from an adult with an advanced solid tumor such as melanoma, head and neck, liver or kidney cancer. CDR3s include the opening cysteine and the closing phenylalanine or tryptophan. Fields, in order: D gene, V gene, J gene, CDR3 DNA, CDR3 protein. A D gene is named only where the DNA matches it firmly.

d_gene: TRBD2; v_gene: TRBV5-4; j_gene: TRBJ2-2; CDR3nt: TGTGCCAGCAGGGAGGGAGGGCCGAGCACCGGGGAGCTGTTTTTT; CDR3aa: CASREGGPSTGELFF
d_gene: NA; v_gene: TRBV11-1; j_gene: TRBJ1-5; CDR3nt: TGTGCCAGCAGCGCAACAAATAGCAATCAGCCCCAGCATTTT; CDR3aa: CASSATNSNQPQHF
d_gene: NA; v_gene: TRBV2; j_gene: TRBJ1-5; CDR3nt: TGTGCCAGCAGGCCTGATAGCAATCAGCCCCAGCATTTT; CDR3aa: CASRPDSNQPQHF
d_gene: NA; v_gene: TRBV7-9; j_gene: TRBJ2-4; CDR3nt: TGTGCCAGCAGCGTCGCCGGGACAGGGTGGGGACTAGGCAAAAACATTCAGTACTTC; CDR3aa: CASSVAGTGWGLGKNIQYF
d_gene: NA; v_gene: TRBV19; j_gene: TRBJ2-6; CDR3nt: TGTGCCAGTACTAACAGGGCTGGGGCCAACGTCCTGACTTTC; CDR3aa: CASTNRAGANVLTF
d_gene: NA; v_gene: TRBV19; j_gene: TRBJ1-5; CDR3nt: TGTGCCAGTAGTATAAGGGGAGTAGGACAGCCCCAGCATTTT; CDR3aa: CASSIRGVGQPQHF
d_gene: NA; v_gene: TRBV30; j_gene: TRBJ2-2; CDR3nt: TGTGCCTGGGCAATTAACACCGGGGAGCTGTTTTTT; CDR3aa: CAWAINTGELFF
d_gene: TRBD1; v_gene: TRBV11-2; j_gene: TRBJ1-6; CDR3nt: TGTGCCAGCAGCCGAGCATCGACAGGGAGGGGGAATTCACCCCTCCACTTT; CDR3aa: CASSRASTGRGNSPLHF
d_gene: NA; v_gene: TRBV6-6; j_gene: TRBJ2-2; CDR3nt: TGTGCCAGCAGTTACTCCCTAGCATCGAACACCGGGGAGCTGTTTTTT; CDR3aa: CASSYSLASNTGELFF
d_gene: NA; v_gene: TRBV9; j_gene: TRBJ2-2; CDR3nt: TGTGCCAGCAGCTTCAAGGCCGGGAGGAACACCGGGGAGCTGTTTTTT; CDR3aa: CASSFKAGRNTGELFF
d_gene: NA; v_gene: TRBV6-5; j_gene: TRBJ2-1; CDR3nt: TGTGCCAGCAGCCGGGCCCTTGGGGCTGAGCAGTTCTTC; CDR3aa: CASSRALGAEQFF
d_gene: NA; v_gene: TRBV30; j_gene: TRBJ1-2; CDR3nt: TGTGCCTGGAGTGTACAACCTAGGGGCTACACCTTC; CDR3aa: CAWSVQPRGYTF
d_gene: TRBD2; v_gene: TRBV10-3; j_gene: TRBJ2-7; CDR3nt: TGTGCCATCAGCGGACTAGCGGGAGCGAACGAGCAGTACTTC; CDR3aa: CAISGLAGANEQYF
d_gene: NA; v_gene: TRBV28; j_gene: TRBJ2-7; CDR3nt: TGTGCCAGCAGTTACGGAGGAGCGGTCTCCTACGAGCAGTACTTC; CDR3aa: CASSYGGAVSYEQYF